Below are 20 T cell receptor beta chains sequenced from a single sample in a study of CD8+ T cells in alopecia areata. cDNA prepared by RNA extraction and subsequent reverse transcription served as the template for sequencing. Generated by immunoSEQ multiplex PCR, the TCRdb table keeps only in-frame clones and is missing some. The table shows around 100,000 clones, with about nine tenths occurring only once. Treatment of the sample: oral pan-JAK inhibitor, 5-10 mg twice daily. The sample here was CD8+ T cells sorted from blood, taken at roughly week 30, from a patient treated with tofacitinib. These TCRs come from a human donor with alopecia areata.

This sequence joins TRBV7-2 and TRBJ2-7; 9 bases line up with TRBD1. Germline loops: CDR1 SGHTA, CDR2 FQGNSA. V gave up 4 bases and J gave up 3 bases; unmatched junction bases: 4. The CDR3 consists of 14 residues. CDR3 in amino acids: CASSWTGDDYEQYF. CDR3 coding DNA: TGTGCCAGCAGCTGGACAGGGGATGACTACGAGCAGTACTTC.

This clone was observed a single time. The genes are TRBV19 and TRBJ1-2, with a possible D match to TRBD1 (5 bases). The CDR3 length is 11 residues. CDR1 LNHDA and CDR2 SQIVND come from the germline V gene (reference sequence). V lost 3 bases and J lost 8, with 7 bases in between. The CDR3: CASSMGDGYTF. CDR3 sequence (DNA): TGTGCCAGTAGTATGGGGGACGGCTACACCTTC.

The J gene is TRBJ2-1, the V gene TRBV21-1; the D call TRBD2 from the table was never checked on the DNA. TRBV21-1 has pseudogene status. The CDR3 covers 17 residues. CDR3 sequence reads: CASSIHGLADPHNEQFF. CDR3 in DNA: TGTGCCAGCAGCATCCACGGACTAGCGGACCCCCACAATGAGCAGTTCTTC.

The V and J genes are TRBV4-1 and TRBJ2-5; no definite D call. Germline loops: CDR1 MGHRA, CDR2 YSYEKL. V was cut by 0 bases and J by 4 bases, with 3 bases left in between. This CDR3 is 12 amino acids long. The CDR3 region is CASSQEGETQYF. In DNA form, the CDR3 reads TGCGCCAGCAGCCAAGAAGGAGAGACCCAGTACTTC.

This clone was detected only once. The CDR3 DNA sequence: TGTGCCAGCAGTTGGACTAGCTTCTCCTACGAGCAGTACTTC. Protein product: CASSWTSFSYEQYF. The chain has TRBV6-5 and TRBJ2-7, with TRBD2 matching 8 bases. Germline CDR1 reads MNHEY; CDR2 reads SVGAGI. This CDR3 comprises 14 residues. With V trimmed by 4 bases and J by 0 bases, 2 bases remained unmatched.

V and J are TRBV25-1 and TRBJ2-2, with D possibly matching TRBD1 (6 bases). The germline V and J ends were trimmed by 5 bases and 4 bases, with 11 bases remaining between them. This CDR3 comprises 14 residues. Looked up from germline, CDR1 is MGHDK and CDR2 is SYGVNS. CDR3 nucleotides: TGTGCCAGCAGTCACAGGGTTGGCACCGGGGAGCTGTTTTTT. It codes for CASSHRVGTGELFF.

This chain links TRBV4-1 with TRBJ1-5; D not resolved. The CDR3 is 15 residues long. Trimming took 0 bases from V and 10 from J, leaving 16 bases between them. The germline CDR1 and CDR2 sequences are MGHRA and YSYEKL. The CDR3 loop reads CASSQDGGGFGPQHF. In DNA, the CDR3 is TGCGCCAGCAGCCAAGATGGAGGAGGCTTTGGTCCCCAGCATTTT.

The V and J genes are TRBV5-5 and TRBJ1-1; D is ambiguous. The germline V gene encodes CDR1 SGHKS and CDR2 YYEKEE (reference sequence). This CDR3 comprises 13 residues. V lost 0 bases to trimming and J lost 0 bases, with 3 bases between them. The CDR3, as DNA: TGTGCCAGCAGCTTGGACGTGAACACTGAAGCTTTCTTT. This gives the protein CASSLDVNTEAFF.

The chain couples TRBV27 to TRBJ2-1; D is unresolved. The CDR3 contains 14 residues. V was trimmed by 4 bases and J by 7 bases, leaving 14 bases between them. Germline CDR1 MNHEY, CDR2 SMNVEV (reference sequence). DNA for the CDR3: TGTGCCAGCAGTTGGCGGCCACCCGGGAATGAGCAGTTCTTC. Protein product: CASSWRPPGNEQFF.

The chain uses TRBV4-1 and TRBJ2-6; D unclear. Germline assignment: CDR1 MGHRA and CDR2 YSYEKL. V gave up 1 base and J gave up 2 bases, with 9 bases separating them. This CDR3 is 16 amino acids long. The CDR3 DNA sequence: TGCGCCAGCAGCCAAGCTTTTAGGGCTGGGGCCAACGTCCTGACTTTC. Its protein is CASSQAFRAGANVLTF.

The chain joins TRBV7-8 to TRBJ2-2; 12 bases align to TRBD2. Germline V gene data show CDR1 as SGHVS and CDR2 as FQNEAQ. CDR3 length equals 17 residues. The V and J ends lost 2 bases and 5 bases, in that order; junction bases with no gene match: 6. The CDR3, as DNA: TGTGCCAGCAGCTTACTAGCGGGAGGGTCGGGAACCGGGGAGCTGTTTTTT. Residues: CASSLLAGGSGTGELFF.

The V gene is TRBV27, the J gene TRBJ2-1, with D perhaps TRBD1 or TRBD2 (5 bases each). The CDR3 consists of 15 residues. With 3 bases removed from V and 7 bases from J, the gap between germline ends came to 16 bases. The V gene's germline CDR1 is MNHEY and CDR2 SMNVEV (reference sequence). The CDR3 sequence is CASSLVKLGTNEQFF. In nucleotides, the CDR3 is TGTGCCAGCAGTTTGGTAAAGCTGGGGACGAATGAGCAGTTCTTC.

This sequence joins TRBV7-6 and TRBJ2-7, with TRBD1 matching over 7 bases. The CDR3 totals 17 residues. The germline V gene encodes CDR1 SGHVS and CDR2 FNYEAQ. Unmatched junction bases numbered 13, after V lost 1 base and J lost 4 bases. CDR3 amino acids: CASSLDLLDRGLYEQYF. The CDR3 coding sequence is TGTGCCAGCAGCTTAGACCTTCTGGATAGGGGGCTATACGAGCAGTACTTC.

The chain uses TRBV7-7 and TRBJ2-3; 9 bases line up with TRBD2. CDR3 size: 14 residues. The J segment lost 5 bases and the V segment lost 4 bases, leaving 4 bases of the junction unmatched. The germline V gene encodes CDR1 SSHAT and CDR2 FNYEAQ (reference sequence). CDR3 sequence reads: CASSSLAGEDTQYF. CDR3 DNA sequence: TGTGCCAGCAGCTCCTTAGCGGGGGAAGATACGCAGTATTTT.

This clone was seen a single time. This chain connects TRBV5-6 to TRBJ2-7; D assignment may be TRBD1 or TRBD2 (5 bases each). V lost 3 bases and J lost 2, with 15 bases in between. Germline CDR1 reads SGHDT; CDR2 reads YYEEEE. The CDR3 consists of 15 residues. CDR3 sequence (DNA): TGTGCCAGCAGCTATAGTGGGGACGTAGCCTACGAGCAGTACTTC. Protein sequence: CASSYSGDVAYEQYF.

This rearrangement joins TRBV13 to TRBJ1-1; D call uncertain. V was shortened by 5 bases and J by 11 bases, with 15 bases between the two germline ends. The length of the CDR3 is 12 residues. Germline CDR1 PRHDT, CDR2 FYEKMQ (reference sequence). CDR3 loop: CASSPQLGSAFF. In nucleotides, the CDR3 is TGTGCCAGCAGCCCCCAGCTCGGCTCCGCTTTCTTT.

This clone has a handful of counts. CDR3 in amino acids: CASLDTEAFF. The CDR3 region has the DNA TGTGCCAGCCTGGACACTGAAGCTTTCTTT. The chain carries TRBV19 and TRBJ1-1; D is ambiguous. The germline gives CDR1 LNHDA, CDR2 SQIVND (reference sequence). This CDR3 has 10 amino acids. V gave up 9 bases and J gave up 3 bases, with 5 bases separating them.

This rearrangement joins TRBV2 to TRBJ2-7; 13 bases align to TRBD2. The CDR3 loop spans 16 amino acids. The germline gives CDR1 SNHLY, CDR2 FYNNEI. Germline trimming cut 6 bases from V and 2 bases from J; bases unmatched to any gene: 7. The CDR3 loop is CASRGTSGNTPYEQYF. CDR3 coding DNA: TGTGCCAGCAGGGGGACTAGCGGGAATACCCCCTACGAGCAGTACTTC. Drawing the rest from reference TRBV2 and TRBJ2-7, the complete variable domain is EPEVTQTPSHQVTQMGQEVILRCVPISNHLYFYWYRQILGQKVEFLVSFYNNEISEKSEIFDDQFSVERPDGSNFTLKIRSTKLEDSAMYFCASRGTSGNTPYEQYFGPGTRLTVT.

The chain carries TRBV5-4 and TRBJ2-7; 7 bases align to TRBD1. From germline, CDR1 is SGHNT and CDR2 YYREEE (reference sequence). This CDR3 comprises 12 residues. J gave up 4 bases and V 4 bases, and 2 bases lay outside the gene matches. The CDR3, as DNA: TGTGCCAGCAGCCTGACAGGGTACGAGCAGTACTTC. Encoded protein: CASSLTGYEQYF.

The chain combines TRBV7-9 with TRBJ2-1, with D possibly matching TRBD2 (5 bases). The length of the CDR3 is 11 residues. Looked up from germline, CDR1 is SEHNR and CDR2 is FQNEAQ (reference sequence). The CDR3 loop reads CAGGADNEQFF. CDR3 in DNA: TGTGCGGGCGGAGCGGACAATGAGCAGTTCTTC.